This T cell receptor (beta chain) is drawn from a study of T cells in localized non-small cell lung cancer. Study outcomes and limitations: A single tumor region was sequenced, leaving heterogeneity possible. In adjacent lung appeared a median around 60 of the top 100 tumor clones. Uninvolved adjacent lung, not tumor, had the highest T cell clonality.

CDR1 is SGHNT and CDR2 is YENEEA in the germline V gene. V lost 3 bases to trimming and J lost 0 bases, with 21 bases between them. The CDR3 has 19 residues. In the case of this clone: Its specificity is not known.

Here immunoSEQ multiplex PCR was the method, and the copy in TCRdb shows in-frame clones only, minus some. Seen here are more than 2,000 clones, about 30% observed once, and the top ten hold roughly 10%. The sample in question was normal lung tissue next to the tumor, obtained before any cancer treatment. This sequence joins TRBV11-3 and TRBJ2-4; D may be TRBD1 (6 bases). The receptor was derived from a female donor aged 60 or older with stage I squamous cell lung carcinoma. CDR3 sequence: CASSFQAGESPLAKNIQYF. CDR3 nucleotides: TGTGCCAGCAGCTTTCAAGCAGGGGAAAGCCCTCTAGCCAAAAACATTCAGTACTTC.